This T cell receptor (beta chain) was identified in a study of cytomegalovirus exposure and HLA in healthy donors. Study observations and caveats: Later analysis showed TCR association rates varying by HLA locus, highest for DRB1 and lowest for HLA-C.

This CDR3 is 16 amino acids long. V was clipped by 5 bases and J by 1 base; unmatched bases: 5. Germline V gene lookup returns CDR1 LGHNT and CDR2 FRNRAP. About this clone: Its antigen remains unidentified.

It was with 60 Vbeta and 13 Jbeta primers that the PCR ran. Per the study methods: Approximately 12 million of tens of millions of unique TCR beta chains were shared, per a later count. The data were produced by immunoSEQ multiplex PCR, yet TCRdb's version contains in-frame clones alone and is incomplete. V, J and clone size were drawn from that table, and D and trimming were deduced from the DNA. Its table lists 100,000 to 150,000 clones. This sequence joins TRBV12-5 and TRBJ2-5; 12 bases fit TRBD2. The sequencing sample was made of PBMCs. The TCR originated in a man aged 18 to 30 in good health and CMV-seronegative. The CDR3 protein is CASGPGLAGFQETQYF. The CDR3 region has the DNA TGTGCTAGTGGTCCCGGACTAGCGGGGTTCCAAGAGACCCAGTACTTC.